This entry features one TCR beta chain sequence. The CDR3 covers 17 residues. V lost 6 bases to trimming and J lost 2 bases, with 20 bases between them. Unique molecular identifiers were built into the TCRbeta library. In TCRdb, the PCR reads were re-called with MiXCR into one record per CDR3 protein. The sample consists of nearly 350,000 distinct CDR3 sequences, 15% to 20% of them appearing once. The data belong to a study of T-cell reconstitution after alpha-beta-depleted transplantation in children. V and J are TRBV12-3 or TRBV12-4 and TRBJ2-4; D is ambiguous. The sequenced sample was PBMCs, mostly from graft donor cells, obtained 360 days after TCRalphabeta/CD19-depleted stem cell transplant. The receptor comes from a male patient under 10 years old who had a stem cell transplant for acute lymphoblastic leukemia, so the T cells may come from the graft donor. The DNA of the CDR3 is TGTGCCAGCAGCGAAACCTTCGTGGAAGACTCCAAAAACATTCAGTACTTC. Its protein is CASSETFVEDSKNIQYF.